This passage covers 29 T cell receptor delta chains from one sample sequenced in a study of γδ T cells in repeated Plasmodium falciparum infection. Flow sorting of PBMC yielded separate Vgamma9/Vdelta2+ and Vdelta2-negative gammadelta T cell populations for bulk repertoire analysis. TCRdb fed the multiplex PCR reads to CATT. The sample comprises roughly 93,000 delta-chain clones, 0.75% to 1% of which are singletons, and 9.6% rests with the top ten. Sequencing used gamma-delta T cells from blood. The source of these receptors is a pool of human donors (malaria-infected and uninfected, not separated).

This clone was seen only a few times. TCRdb assigns this DNA the protein of a much larger clone, which departs from its translation at residue 13; this likely reflects a read error, and the protein shown comes from translating the DNA. The genes are TRDV2 and TRDJ1, with a weak D call TRDD3 (6 bases). The J gene is not listed in TCRdb, so it was assigned here from a DNA match to germline. Between the trimmed V and J ends, which lost 1 base and 0 bases, there was a span of 32 bases. The CDR3 has 22 residues. CDR1 and CDR2 from the germline V gene are GEAIGNYY and EKD. DNA of the CDR3: TGTGCCTGTGACACTTTAAGGGATGGGGGGACCAATGCAGGGGACTACACCGATAAACTCATCTTT. Amino acid sequence: CACDTLRDGGTNAGDYTDKLIF.

This clone was recorded a few times. A far larger clone differs by one base, so this is likely a read error. Within the sample, other DNA sequences also encode this same CDR3. The chain employs TRDV2 and TRDJ1, with 9 bases lining up with TRDD3. TCRdb carries no J gene annotation; the J gene was assigned here by matching the DNA with germline. This CDR3 region has 16 residues. The V gene's germline CDR1 is GEAIGNYY and CDR2 EKD. Trimming removed 3 bases from V and 2 bases from J; junction bases left unmatched: 9. CDR3 sequence: CACDAMGDSSTDKLIF. CDR3 sequence (DNA): TGTGCCTGTGACGCGATGGGGGATAGCTCTACCGATAAACTCATCTTT.

The V and J genes are TRDV2 and TRDJ2; 12 bases map to TRDD3. No J gene is reported in TCRdb; it was inferred here by comparing the DNA with germline. Germline V CDR1 and CDR2: GEAIGNYY, EKD. The trim removed 0 bases at V and 2 bases at J, leaving 6 bases unmatched. CDR3 length: 18 residues. CDR3 protein: CACDTVLGDTGLTAQLFF. The CDR3 DNA reads TGTGCCTGTGACACCGTACTGGGGGATACTGGATTGACAGCACAACTCTTCTTT.

This clone was counted a few times. TCRdb records a much larger clone's protein for this DNA, with a difference at residue 6 that likely arises from a read error; the protein given is the translation of the DNA. V is TRDV2 and J is TRDJ1; 10 nucleotides agree with TRDD3. Germline assignment: CDR1 GEAIGNYY and CDR2 EKD. The CDR3 is made up of 18 amino acids. CDR3 DNA sequence: TGTGCCTGCGACACCGGCGGTACTGGGGGATCCCTCCCCGATAAACTCATCTTT. As protein: CACDTGGTGGSLPDKLIF.

The sample holds a few counts of this clone. A far larger clone lies a single base away; this is likely a read error. This CDR3 is also generated by other DNA sequences in the sample. J is TRDJ1 and V is TRDV1; 11 nucleotides match TRDD3. The CDR3 spans 21 residues. Germline V gives CDR1 TSWWSYY, CDR2 QGS. CDR3 sequence reads: CALGELDLTKYWGICTDKLIF. The CDR3 nucleotides read TGTGCTCTTGGGGAACTAGATCTTACGAAGTACTGGGGGATATGCACCGATAAGCTCATCTTT.

This clone was counted at least ten times. This DNA's translation and the protein TCRdb lists, from a much larger clone, do not match at residue 4, likely due to a read error; the protein shown is translated from the DNA. The chain joins TRDV1 to TRDJ1; D is possibly TRDD2 (5 bases). The CDR3 contains 18 residues. CDR1 is TSWWSYY, CDR2 QGS, per germline. Trimming pared 7 bases from V and 2 bases from J, leaving 26 bases between. CDR3 coding DNA: TGTGCTCTTGAGGACTTTCCACCGTTTCCTGGTCGAACCGATAAACTCATCTTT. Residues: CALEDFPPFPGRTDKLIF.

This clone was counted a few times. The protein recorded in TCRdb matches a much larger clone and deviates from this DNA's translation at residue 4, suggesting a read error; the protein here is obtained by translating the DNA. This sequence joins TRDV1 and TRDJ1; TRDD3 agrees at 13 bases. The J gene, absent from TCRdb, was called here by matching the DNA to germline. This CDR3 spans 19 amino acids. The V and J ends lost 7 bases and 0 bases, in that order; junction bases with no gene match: 14. In germline, CDR1 is TSWWSYY, CDR2 QGS. CDR3: CALEDFRYWGIRNTDKLIF. CDR3 DNA: TGTGCTCTTGAGGATTTCCGGTACTGGGGGATACGTAACACCGATAAACTCATCTTT.

Worth noting for this clone: The TCRdb record carries a much larger clone's protein, which differs from this DNA's translation at residue 5; a read error is the likely cause, and the protein listed here is the DNA translation. The chain has TRDV1 and TRDJ1, with 9 bases matching TRDD3. The CDR3 loop spans 18 amino acids. Germline values: CDR1 TSWWSYY, CDR2 QGS. J was trimmed by 0 bases and V by 4 bases; bases with no gene match: 12. CDR3 sequence (DNA): TGTGCTCTTGGGGCCGACTGGGGGACTCCCCAGTACACCGATAAACTCATCTTT. It is translated as CALGADWGTPQYTDKLIF.

In its sample, this clone was seen many times. This sequence joins TRDV2 and TRDJ1; 9 bases are shared with TRDD3. Here the J gene was assigned by germline matching of the DNA, as TCRdb has none. Germline trimming cut 3 bases from V and 4 bases from J; bases unmatched to any gene: 14. CDR1 is GEAIGNYY and CDR2 is EKD in the germline V gene. The CDR3 loop spans 17 amino acids. CDR3 nucleotide sequence: TGTGCCTGTGACTCCTTGAGTAACTGGGGGAAATTCGATAAACTCATCTTT. Its protein product is CACDSLSNWGKFDKLIF.

This clone was observed a few times. A read error is the likely source, as a far larger clone sits one nucleotide away. The same CDR3 can be traced to other DNA sequences in this sample. The chain recombines TRDV1 with TRDJ1; unclear D gene. V was cut by 2 bases and J by 0 bases, with 16 bases left in between. The CDR3 length is 17 residues. Germline V gene data show CDR1 as TSWWSYY and CDR2 as QGS. The CDR3 loop reads CALGENPNDAYTDKLIF. CDR3 bases: TGTGCTCTTGGGGAAAACCCCAATGATGCGTACACCGATAAACTCATCTTT.

For this clone: The TCRdb protein comes from a much larger clone and disagrees with this DNA's translation at residue 15, likely due to a read error; the protein given here is derived from the DNA. The chain carries TRDV1 and TRDJ1, with D possibly matching TRDD3 (8 bases). The J gene was missing in TCRdb and was found by matching the end of the DNA to germline. From germline, CDR1 is TSWWSYY and CDR2 QGS. The CDR3 length is 19 residues. The V end was cut by 3 bases, the J end by 7 bases, with 30 bases between. CDR3 loop: CALGDVVPTLLGAPGKLIF. In DNA, the CDR3 is TGTGCTCTTGGGGACGTGGTTCCTACGCTACTGGGGGCTCCCGGTAAACTCATCTTT.

This clone has more than one count but fewer than ten. A far larger clone is off by one base, so a read error is likely. Other DNA sequences from this sample encode an identical CDR3 as well. V gene TRDV1 combines with J gene TRDJ1, with 11 bases lining up with TRDD3. Germline V lookup: CDR1 TSWWSYY, CDR2 QGS. The CDR3 extends over 26 amino acids. The CDR3 DNA reads TGTGCTCTTGGGGAACTGGTCCCAATCCTTCCCTTACTGGGGGATAATGAGGGTGCGGGCACCGACAAACTCATCTTT. Its translation is CALGELVPILPLLGDNEGAGTDKLIF.

This clone has just a few counts. The protein recorded in TCRdb matches a much larger clone and deviates from this DNA's translation at residue 20, suggesting a read error; the protein here is obtained by translating the DNA. V usage is TRAV38-2/DV8 and J usage is TRDJ1, with D possibly matching TRDD2 (9 bases). The J gene, missing from TCRdb, was assigned here through DNA to germline matching. This CDR3 has 27 residues. Trimming pared 2 bases from V and 0 bases from J, leaving 47 bases between. The germline CDR1 and CDR2 sequences are TSESDYY and QEAYKQQN. For the CDR3, the DNA is TGTGCTTATAGGAGTCGGGGGGGGAAAACCTTCCTACGCGCTCTCCGTACTGGGGGTCTTCACACCGATAAACTCATCTTT. It specifies CAYRSRGGKTFLRALRTGGLHTDKLIF.

This clone was observed a handful of times. TCRdb has a much larger clone's protein, which differs at residue 8 from the translation of this DNA, likely because of a read error; what is shown is the protein translated from the DNA. V is TRDV2 and J is TRDJ1; no clear D. The CDR3 is 18 residues long. Germline V gives CDR1 GEAIGNYY, CDR2 EKD. V was shortened by 2 bases and J by 0 bases, with 21 bases between the two germline ends. The CDR3 coding sequence is TGTGCCTGTGACAGAGTACTGAGGGACCCCACTTACACCGATAAACTCATCTTT. It codes for CACDRVLRDPTYTDKLIF.

Points on this clone: A far larger clone is one nucleotide away, so this likely arose from a read error. This sample includes further DNA sequences coding for the same CDR3. J is TRDJ1 and V is TRAV36/DV7; D gene ambiguous. The CDR3 runs to 12 residues. Germline V gives CDR1 VTNFRS, CDR2 LTSSGIE (reference sequence). The CDR3 coding sequence is TGTGCTGTGGTGACGACCACCGACAAACTCATCTTT. This translates into CAVVTTTDKLIF.

This clone has just a few counts. TCRdb pairs this DNA with a much larger clone's protein that differs at residue 3, likely a read error; the protein shown was translated from the DNA. The chain combines TRDV1 with TRDJ1; D might be TRDD3 (6 bases). The CDR3 consists of 22 residues. The germline gives CDR1 TSWWSYY, CDR2 QGS. The DNA for the CDR3 is TGTGCTCCTGGGGATGGTAGAGTCTCGGGGTTCTCGGGGGAACCTTACACCGATAAACTCATCTTT. It yields the protein CAPGDGRVSGFSGEPYTDKLIF.

The table lists this clone with a few counts. It differs at one base from a far larger clone, so likely a read error. At the DNA level, this CDR3 is encoded by other sequences in the same sample as well. This chain uses TRDV1 with TRDJ1; 9 bases are a match to TRDD3. Because TCRdb records no J gene, it was assigned here through a match of the DNA to germline. The CDR3 loop spans 26 amino acids. Germline V gene sequence: CDR1 TSWWSYY, CDR2 QGS. CDR3 nucleotide sequence: TGCGCTCTTGGGGAACGATCCTTCCCAAAGACCCAAGTGTTACTGGGGGAATGTCGAGCGAACGATAAACTCATCTTT. This sequence encodes CALGERSFPKTQVLLGECRANDKLIF.

In its sample, this clone was seen a few times. The protein TCRdb lists belongs to a much larger clone and differs from this DNA's translation at residue 5, which points to a read error; the protein shown is made from the DNA. V is TRDV1 and J is TRDJ1, with 7 bases aligning to TRDD3. CDR1 and CDR2 (germline): TSWWSYY, QGS. Trimming removed 3 bases from V and 0 bases from J; junction bases left unmatched: 13. This CDR3 contains 18 residues. CDR3 sequence: CALGDFSSGGPYTDKLIF. For the CDR3, the DNA is TGTGCTCTTGGGGACTTCTCGTCTGGGGGTCCGTACACCGATAAACTCATCTTT.

With respect to this clone: The translation of this DNA and the TCRdb protein of a much larger clone differ at residue 16, probably owing to a read error; the protein shown here is translated from the DNA. The rearrangement joins TRDV1 to TRDJ1; 11 nucleotides align to TRDD3. Since TCRdb gives no J gene, matching the DNA to germline was used here to assign it. Germline V lookup: CDR1 TSWWSYY, CDR2 QGS. The CDR3 has 19 amino acids. The CDR3 here is CALGGFDNYVLGDIDELIF. For the CDR3, the DNA is TGTGCTCTTGGGGGATTCGATAACTACGTACTGGGGGATATCGATGAACTCATCTTT.

In the case of this clone: A read error likely explains this, since a far larger clone differs by one base. The same CDR3 arises from other DNA sequences in this sample as well. This chain links TRDV2 with TRDJ3; D is perhaps TRDD3 (5 bases). The J gene, not given by TCRdb, was assigned here from a germline match of the nucleotide sequence. The CDR3 is 17 amino acids. Looked up from germline, CDR1 is GEAIGNYY and CDR2 is EKD. The CDR3 region is CACDTVSGGLFTRQMFF. The CDR3 DNA sequence: TGCGCCTGTGACACCGTCTCCGGGGGCCTTTTCACCCGACAGATGTTTTTC.

This clone was counted many times. The chain links TRDV1 to TRDJ1, with 9 bases identical to TRDD2. Germline assignment: CDR1 TSWWSYY and CDR2 QGS. This CDR3 has 23 amino acids. The ends lost 0 bases at V and 11 bases at J; junction bases unmatched: 34. CDR3 DNA sequence: TGTGCTCTTGGGGAACTGGCCTTAGTAAAAACCCTTCCTACGGGTTGGGGATCAACTAGTCTCATCTTT. Its protein is CALGELALVKTLPTGWGSTSLIF.

To note about this clone: This DNA's translation differs at residue 9 from TCRdb's protein, which comes from a much larger clone; a read error is likely, and the protein shown is translated from the DNA. The chain employs TRDV1 and TRDJ1; 7 bases agree with TRDD3. Germline V CDR1 and CDR2: TSWWSYY, QGS. The CDR3 loop spans 15 amino acids. Trimming removed 5 bases from V and 5 bases from J; junction bases left unmatched: 11. CDR3 DNA sequence: TGTGCTCTTGGGACTAACGGGATACAGGGTGATAAACTCATCTTT. It yields the protein CALGTNGIQGDKLIF.

This clone was detected ten times or more. The TCRdb protein, from a much larger clone, departs from this DNA's translation at residue 3, likely by read error; the protein shown derives from the DNA. CDR3 sequence: CARDTDYWGAGPYTDKLIF. The CDR3 DNA sequence: TGTGCCCGTGACACCGACTACTGGGGGGCCGGGCCTTACACCGATAAACTCATCTTT. This chain joins TRDV2 and TRDJ1; 8 bases map to TRDD3. TCRdb records no J gene; here it was assigned by comparing the DNA to germline. CDR3 length equals 19 residues. Germline loops: CDR1 GEAIGNYY, CDR2 EKD.

A few counts support this clone. It differs at one base from a far larger clone, so likely a read error. Other DNA sequences within the sample encode an identical CDR3. The V and J genes are TRDV2 and TRDJ3, with D uncertain. The J gene is not listed in TCRdb, so it was assigned here from a DNA match to germline. The length of the CDR3 is 20 residues. Germline CDR1 and CDR2: GEAIGNYY and EKD. CDR3 nucleotides: TGCGCCTGTGACACCGTAGACATCCGAGCAAGCTCCTGGGACACCCGACAGATGTTTTTC. It is translated as CACDTVDIRASSWDTRQMFF.

Comment on this clone: TCRdb's listed protein matches a much larger clone and diverges from this DNA's translation at residue 14, likely through a read error; the protein shown comes from the DNA. This chain joins TRDV2 and TRDJ1, with TRDD3 matching over 11 bases. Germline V gives CDR1 GEAIGNYY, CDR2 EKD. The CDR3 loop spans 17 amino acids. In DNA, the CDR3 is TGTGCTATTACTAGTCACTGGGGGATATGGGACACCGATGAACTCATCTTT. This translates into CAITSHWGIWDTDELIF.

The table lists this clone with a few counts. TCRdb pairs this DNA with a much larger clone's protein that differs at residue 5, likely a read error; the protein shown was translated from the DNA. The chain is built from TRDV1 and TRDJ2, with D possibly TRDD3 on 5 matching bases. Germline V gene sequence: CDR1 TSWWSYY, CDR2 QGS. This CDR3 contains 12 residues. DNA of the CDR3: TGTGCTCTCGCCGAGGGGACAGCACAACTCTTCTTC. Amino acids: CALAEGTAQLFF.

A note on this clone: This probably arose from a read error, given a far larger clone one base away. Other nucleotide sequences in the sample specify the same CDR3. The rearrangement joins TRDV2 to TRDJ1, with D unresolved. TCRdb gives no J gene; it was assigned here by matching the DNA to germline. This CDR3 has 16 residues. The germline CDR1 and CDR2 sequences are GEAIGNYY and EKD. Trimming left V 2 bases short and J 2 bases short, with 17 bases between. The DNA of the CDR3 is TGTGCCTGTGACAACGTCCCCCCCCACACAACCGATAAACTCATCTTT. Translated, it gives CACDNVPPHTTDKLIF.

There are a few counts of this clone. TCRdb pairs this DNA with a much larger clone's protein that differs at residue 6, likely a read error; the protein shown was translated from the DNA. As DNA, the CDR3 is TGTGCTCTTGGCGTCCCCCTTCCTACTGCTGGGGATGACACCGATAAACTCATCTTT. Protein: CALGVPLPTAGDDTDKLIF. The rearrangement uses TRDV1 and TRDJ1, with TRDD2 matching 9 bases. The J gene was not available in TCRdb and was assigned here by matching the DNA to germline segments. This CDR3 comprises 19 residues. With V trimmed by 6 bases and J by 0 bases, 17 bases remained unmatched. Per the germline V gene, CDR1 is TSWWSYY and CDR2 is QGS.

Concerning this clone: The TCRdb protein comes from a much larger clone and disagrees with this DNA's translation at residue 10, likely due to a read error; the protein given here is derived from the DNA. This chain connects TRDV2 to TRDJ3, with a tentative D call TRDD2 (6 bases). No J gene was available from TCRdb, and it was assigned here by a germline match of the DNA. The germline V and J ends were trimmed by 0 bases and 0 bases, with 29 bases remaining between them. Germline lookup yields CDR1 GEAIGNYY and CDR2 EKD. CDR3 length: 24 amino acids. In DNA form, the CDR3 reads TGTGCCTGTGACACCGTCCTACGGTCGAGAGAAACAGATAGAAGCTCCTGGGACACCCGACAGATGTTTTTC. It encodes CACDTVLRSRETDRSSWDTRQMFF.